This is a list of T cell receptor beta chains from one sample in a study of T cell repertoires in cytomegalovirus infection. Their antigens are not known. TCRdb itself ran the reads through MiXCR, one entry per CDR3 protein. The sample lists some 120,000 distinct CDR3 sequences, approximately 30% seen once, with roughly 53% in the top ten. Sequenced material: CD8+ T cells from cultured PBMCs, taken from culture after CMV antigen stimulation. The receptor set was obtained from a human donor in good health (CMV status not recorded). Some clones in this sample may be carry-over from other donors' samples. Each CDR3 is given without its conserved first and last residue. A D gene is named only where the DNA matches it firmly.

v_gene: TRBV19; d_gene: TRBD1; CDR3aa: AIETGAAGELF
v_gene: TRBV9; d_gene: NA; CDR3aa: ASSVVGVPGAEAF
v_gene: TRBV7-2; d_gene: TRBD2; CDR3aa: ASSLANVGLAGRETQY
v_gene: TRBV5-1; d_gene: NA; CDR3aa: ASSFLDGDIDTQY
v_gene: TRBV15; d_gene: NA; CDR3aa: ATSSVLPGDVQETQY
v_gene: TRBV29-1; d_gene: TRBD1; CDR3aa: SVCGTGGNEQY
v_gene: TRBV4-3; d_gene: NA; CDR3aa: ASSQDSDTEAF
v_gene: TRBV11-1; d_gene: NA; CDR3aa: ASSASLGFETEAF
v_gene: TRBV25-1; d_gene: NA; CDR3aa: ASGLGAGSTDTQY
v_gene: TRBV4-2; d_gene: NA; CDR3aa: ASSQEPSYEQY
v_gene: TRBV20-1; d_gene: TRBD1; CDR3aa: SARDRGRYNEQF
v_gene: TRBV7-3; d_gene: NA; CDR3aa: ASSLTEEPHGYT
v_gene: TRBV28; d_gene: TRBD2; CDR3aa: ASSSSGFRTDTQY
v_gene: TRBV28; d_gene: TRBD1; CDR3aa: ASRQATGLNGTTQY
v_gene: TRBV11-2; d_gene: NA; CDR3aa: ASSLSLGETNEQF
v_gene: TRBV28; d_gene: NA; CDR3aa: ASSEDYEQY
v_gene: TRBV7-2; d_gene: TRBD1; CDR3aa: ASSTGGADTQY
v_gene: TRBV10-3; d_gene: TRBD1; CDR3aa: AISRNRGEQETQY
v_gene: TRBV4-2; d_gene: NA; CDR3aa: ASSNRRREIYNSPLH
v_gene: TRBV7-6; d_gene: NA; CDR3aa: ASIEDSSGNTIY
v_gene: TRBV14; d_gene: TRBD2; CDR3aa: ASSLEAGTSTDTQY
v_gene: TRBV19; d_gene: TRBD2; CDR3aa: ASSFSGVLYNEQF
v_gene: TRBV6-1; d_gene: TRBD2; CDR3aa: ASSYQAGGANEQF
v_gene: TRBV9; d_gene: TRBD1; CDR3aa: ASSEGDRVYSLH
v_gene: TRBV6-2/TRBV6-3; d_gene: NA; CDR3aa: AGSYDLGDIPETYEQY
v_gene: TRBV7-2; d_gene: NA; CDR3aa: ASSPDSFYEQY
v_gene: TRBV12-3/TRBV12-4; d_gene: NA; CDR3aa: ASSLYHEQF
v_gene: TRBV7-8; d_gene: NA; CDR3aa: ASSLFSSGRGQETQY
v_gene: TRBV27; d_gene: TRBD1; CDR3aa: ASSPSRDREYEQY
v_gene: TRBV5-6; d_gene: NA; CDR3aa: ASSLTRGGVSYNEQF
v_gene: TRBV7-9; d_gene: TRBD2; CDR3aa: ASSLPHSGGEETQY
v_gene: TRBV7-8; d_gene: TRBD1; CDR3aa: ANSLDSTGQEKLF
v_gene: TRBV19; d_gene: NA; CDR3aa: ASSIDLGQIRLNTQY
v_gene: TRBV12-3/TRBV12-4; d_gene: NA; CDR3aa: ASKPSVGGPGYT
v_gene: TRBV7-2; d_gene: NA; CDR3aa: ASSLGGGYGYT
v_gene: TRBV28; d_gene: TRBD1; CDR3aa: ASSQGGGQGNEQY
v_gene: TRBV4-3; d_gene: NA; CDR3aa: ASSQDPRIQPQH
v_gene: TRBV4-2; d_gene: NA; CDR3aa: ASSRGTSSYNEQF
v_gene: TRBV2; d_gene: NA; CDR3aa: ASRPRTPNSSGANVLT
v_gene: TRBV7-3; d_gene: NA; CDR3aa: ASSSHASGHTEAF
v_gene: TRBV7-7; d_gene: TRBD2; CDR3aa: ASSLALSHGAGEQY
v_gene: TRBV7-6; d_gene: NA; CDR3aa: ASSLGEGVYTEQF
v_gene: TRBV7-9; d_gene: NA; CDR3aa: ASSSGRAEQY
v_gene: TRBV29-1; d_gene: NA; CDR3aa: SVKGLVQFESQPQH
v_gene: TRBV2; d_gene: NA; CDR3aa: ASRKDSSSYNEQF
v_gene: TRBV5-6; d_gene: TRBD2; CDR3aa: ASRVAGGGYEQY
v_gene: TRBV7-9; d_gene: NA; CDR3aa: ASSLAGGSKGGTEAF
v_gene: TRBV6-6; d_gene: NA; CDR3aa: ASSTRQYNEQF
v_gene: TRBV28; d_gene: TRBD1; CDR3aa: ASSLTWGDRWNYGYT
v_gene: TRBV29-1; d_gene: NA; CDR3aa: SVWSGDNQPQH
v_gene: TRBV7-2; d_gene: NA; CDR3aa: ASSLADLPSYEQY
v_gene: TRBV25-1; d_gene: NA; CDR3aa: ASSEPDRYNEQF
v_gene: TRBV6-6; d_gene: NA; CDR3aa: ASSPGHLRGNQPQH
v_gene: TRBV6-2/TRBV6-3; d_gene: NA; CDR3aa: ASRRAYTGELF
v_gene: TRBV7-2; d_gene: TRBD1; CDR3aa: ASSPDRAYSNQPQH